This TCR beta chain was found in a study of blood T cell repertoires in COVID-19. Study overall: The United States, Italy and Spain provided the acute and convalescent COVID-19 samples.

Resolution of symptoms, clearance, or two negative PCRs was present in recovered Cohort 3 donors. TCRdb keeps only in-frame clones here, not all; method: immunoSEQ multiplex PCR. The data show approximately 300,000 clones, approximately 89% seen once. V dropped 6 bases and J dropped 0 bases, with 8 bases sitting between them. The length of the CDR3 is 12 residues. CDR1 is SQVTM, CDR2 ANQGSEA, per germline. The sample comprised PBMCs or T cells enriched from blood (not recorded which). This clonotype was sampled from a woman in her thirties who had recovered from COVID-19. The chain combines TRBV29-1 with TRBJ1-1; D not certain. The CDR3 loop reads CSVPRLNTEAFF. The CDR3, as DNA: TGCAGCGTGCCTAGGCTGAACACTGAAGCTTTCTTT.